This T cell receptor (beta chain) was obtained from a study of OX40 agonist ivuxolimab in advanced cancers. Study in general: Among those enrolled, mean age was roughly 62 years (range roughly 20 to 85) and 70% to 85% were male. Study observations and caveats: Low clonal expansion, among the lowest seen, marked partial responders at 0.1-3.0 mg/kg.

Sampling times: baseline, cycle 4 day 1, cycle 7 day 1. Using immunoSEQ multiplex PCR, the repertoire was profiled, and TCRdb retains in-frame clones only, with some absent. Of roughly 49,000 clones listed, almost 90% were seen once; the top ten hold about 3.7%. To note about this clone: No antigen is known for it.

Germline V lookup: CDR1 MDHEN, CDR2 SYDVKM. The CDR3 length is 15 residues. The V and J ends lost 3 bases and 6 bases, in that order; junction bases with no gene match: 5. The chain couples TRBV28 to TRBJ1-4, with TRBD1 matching 9 bases. This sequence was found in an adult with an advanced solid tumor such as melanoma, head and neck, liver or kidney cancer. Here the sequenced sample was CD4+ or CD8+ T cells sorted from blood, taken in a trial of the OX40 agonist ivuxolimab. The CDR3 loop is CASSFWDREDEKLFF. The CDR3 DNA reads as TGTGCCAGCAGTTTCTGGGACAGGGAGGATGAAAAACTGTTTTTT.